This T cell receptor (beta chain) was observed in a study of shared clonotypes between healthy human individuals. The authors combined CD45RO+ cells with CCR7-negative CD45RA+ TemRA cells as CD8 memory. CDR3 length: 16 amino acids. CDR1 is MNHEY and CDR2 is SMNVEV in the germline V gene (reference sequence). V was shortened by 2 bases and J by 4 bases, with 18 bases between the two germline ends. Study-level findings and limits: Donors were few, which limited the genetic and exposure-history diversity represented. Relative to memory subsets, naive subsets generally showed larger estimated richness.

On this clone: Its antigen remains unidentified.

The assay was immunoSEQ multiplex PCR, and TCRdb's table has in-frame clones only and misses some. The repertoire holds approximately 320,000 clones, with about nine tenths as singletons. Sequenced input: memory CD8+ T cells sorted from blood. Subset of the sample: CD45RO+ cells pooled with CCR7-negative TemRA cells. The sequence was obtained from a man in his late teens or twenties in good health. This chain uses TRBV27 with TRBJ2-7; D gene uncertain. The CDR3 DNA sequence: TGTGCCAGCAGTTTAGGGCCGAGGTCATCCGGGTACGAGCAGTACTTC. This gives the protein CASSLGPRSSGYEQYF.